This T cell receptor (beta chain) stems from a study of blood T cell repertoires in COVID-19. Study-level background: There were acute and convalescent COVID-19 samples, and they came from the United States, Italy and Spain. T cells, B-cell-depleted T cells, or PBMCs supplied cDNA or gDNA.

As originally analysed: Reference gene primer amplification gave estimated nucleated cell counts. This table comes from immunoSEQ multiplex PCR, and its TCRdb copy is limited to in-frame clones, with some not included. V and J calls and clone size are copied from that table; D and trimming were computed from the DNA. The sample holds about 360,000 clones, 75% to 90% seen once. The V gene end was trimmed by 2 bases and the J gene end by 6 bases; junction bases not matched to a gene: 5. This CDR3 is built from 15 residues. Germline CDR1 and CDR2: MNHNS and SASEGT. Seattle researchers signed up patients amid active infection and tracked them longitudinally.

The receptor's source is a woman aged 60-75 years with COVID-19, enrolled during active disease. The chain is built from TRBV6-1 and TRBJ2-1; 9 bases align to TRBD1. Sequenced: peripheral blood. The CDR3 spells CASSERQGVANEQFF. The CDR3 nucleotides read TGTGCCAGCAGTGAAAGACAGGGGGTCGCCAATGAGCAGTTCTTC.